This T cell receptor (beta chain) derives from a study of blood T cell repertoires in COVID-19 (dated by TCRdb to the early 2020s). Context from the whole study: Samples covering the acute and convalescent phases of COVID-19 were provided by collaborators in the United States, Italy and Spain. The material from the prospective study consisted of cDNA or gDNA derived from T cells, B-cell-depleted T cells, or PBMCs. The samples were drawn from the first 160 participants of the ongoing ImmuneRACE study and from 1,254 subjects provided by 6 global collaborators. HLA class I and class II types, where available, came from metadata supplied by the sample provider rather than from assay-based typing. Subjects who had been exposed to COVID-19, were actively infected with it, or had recovered from it provided the deeply sampled blood TCRbeta repertoires that made up the dataset. The repertoires were made available in a free public database intended to serve as a resource for research on the immune response to SARS-CoV-2. The sample metadata nearly always contained a de-identified subject ID, COVID-19 status, age in years and sex.

The CDR3 runs 16 residues from the cysteine to the phenylalanine. The only DNA kept is the CDR3, 48 bases in frame from the first base. General findings and caveats noted by the study authors: How much clinical and demographic metadata was included differed by source and by participant, and the metadata was provided uncurated.

TCRbeta CDR3 regions were amplified from genomic DNA using the immunoSEQ Assay, a bias-controlled multiplex PCR. Concerning the study's data processing: The number of nucleated cells in each sample was estimated by amplification of reference gene primers within the assay. To quantify the absolute abundance of each unique TCRbeta CDR3 rearrangement, sequence reads were collapsed and filtered. For each sample, productive Simpson clonality was calculated as the square root of Simpson's diversity index over productive rearrangements. Entries here come from immuneACCESS through TCRdb and include only in-frame sequences with V and J called. Some clones fail to appear in such tables; in the studies checked, an unresolved V gene covers under half of the shortfall, and the cause of the remainder is unknown. Clone size and V and J calls were adopted from that table, with D and trimming inferred from the DNA. The sample table records 300,000 to 400,000 clones; less than 85% of these occur just once. Of the sample, 1.9% falls within the top ten clones.

A note on this clone: It lacks a known antigen. No base quality information exists; no much larger clone differs at one position.

In the prospective study, participants were about 18 to 89 years old, resided in fewer than 25 geographic areas of the United States, and were enrolled through a virtual design. In the prospective study, cohorts were assigned on the basis of participant-reported clinical history obtained from a screening survey and a study questionnaire. Exposed participants had been in contact with someone with a PCR-confirmed or clinician-diagnosed COVID-19 case within 2 weeks of study entry. In the prospective study, mobile phlebotomists collected whole blood, serum and a nasopharyngeal or oropharyngeal swab from each participant. Participants in the prospective study had the option to provide additional blood draws and questionnaires over a roughly two-month period. Blood samples from the prospective study were shipped frozen or at room temperature prior to DNA extraction.

Material: PBMCs or T cells enriched from blood (not recorded which). Recombination joined TRBV21-1 with TRBJ2-7; the D segment call TRBD2 is taken from the table without a DNA check. TRBV21-1 counts as a pseudogene. The source is a woman aged 30 to 39 who had been exposed to COVID-19. The CDR3 region has the sequence CASMNTGLPKDYEQYF. The nucleotide sequence reads TGTGCCAGCATGAATACGGGACTCCCAAAAGACTACGAGCAGTACTTC.